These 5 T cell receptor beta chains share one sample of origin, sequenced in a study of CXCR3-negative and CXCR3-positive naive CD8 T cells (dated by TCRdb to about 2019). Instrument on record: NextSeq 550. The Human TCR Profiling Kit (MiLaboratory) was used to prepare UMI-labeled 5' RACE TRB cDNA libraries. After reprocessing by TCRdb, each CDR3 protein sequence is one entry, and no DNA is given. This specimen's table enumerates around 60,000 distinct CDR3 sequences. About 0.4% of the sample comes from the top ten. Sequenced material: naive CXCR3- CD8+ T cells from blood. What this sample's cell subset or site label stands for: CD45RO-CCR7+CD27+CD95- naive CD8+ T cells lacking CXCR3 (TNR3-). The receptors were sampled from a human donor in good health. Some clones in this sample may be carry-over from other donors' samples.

The CDR3 is CASSLILAGNEETQYF. V gene TRBV7-9 combines with J gene TRBJ2-5; TCRdb designates TRBD2, a call that cannot be tested without DNA. There are 16 residues in the CDR3. Germline V CDR1 and CDR2: SEHNR, FQNEAQ (reference sequence).

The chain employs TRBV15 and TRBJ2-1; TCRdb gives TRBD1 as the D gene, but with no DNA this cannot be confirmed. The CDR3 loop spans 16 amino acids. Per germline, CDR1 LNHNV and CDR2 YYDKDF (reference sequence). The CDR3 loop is CATSPERGQGRDEQFF.

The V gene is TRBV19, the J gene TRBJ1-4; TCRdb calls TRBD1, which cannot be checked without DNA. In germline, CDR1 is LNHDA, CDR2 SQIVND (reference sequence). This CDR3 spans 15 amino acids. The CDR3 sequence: CASSPGESTNEKLFF.

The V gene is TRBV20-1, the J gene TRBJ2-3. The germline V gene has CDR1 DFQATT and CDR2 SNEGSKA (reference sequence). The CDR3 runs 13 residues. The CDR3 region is CSARDWQADTQYF.

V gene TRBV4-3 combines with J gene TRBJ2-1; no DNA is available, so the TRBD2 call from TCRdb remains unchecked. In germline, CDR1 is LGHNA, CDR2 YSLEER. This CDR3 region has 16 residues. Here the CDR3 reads CASSPSMSGGAAEQFF.